This T cell receptor (beta chain) was sequenced for a study of shared clonotypes between healthy human individuals. Points from the study as a whole: Sequencing depth was expected to influence donor clonotype sharing.

Repertoires were generated with immunoSEQ multiplex PCR, while TCRdb's copy carries only in-frame clones and drops some. Found here are 2 million to 3 million clones, around 90% of them singletons; the top ten hold 0.13% to 0.15%. Regarding this clone: Antigen specificity is unknown. Distinct nucleotide sequences in the sample also encode this CDR3.

Deletions cut 4 bases from V and 7 bases from J, with 11 bases between. Germline V CDR1 and CDR2: SEHNR, FQNEAQ (reference sequence). This CDR3 is 14 amino acids long. The V call is TRBV7-9, the J call TRBJ1-6; D is unresolved. The TCR sequence derives from a man in his late teens or twenties in good health. Sample: naive CD4+ T cells sorted from blood. Subset denoted: CD45RA+ positively selected. The CDR3: CASSSDSGNSPLHF. The CDR3 nucleotides read TGTGCCAGCAGCTCCGACTCAGGAAATTCACCCCTCCACTTT.